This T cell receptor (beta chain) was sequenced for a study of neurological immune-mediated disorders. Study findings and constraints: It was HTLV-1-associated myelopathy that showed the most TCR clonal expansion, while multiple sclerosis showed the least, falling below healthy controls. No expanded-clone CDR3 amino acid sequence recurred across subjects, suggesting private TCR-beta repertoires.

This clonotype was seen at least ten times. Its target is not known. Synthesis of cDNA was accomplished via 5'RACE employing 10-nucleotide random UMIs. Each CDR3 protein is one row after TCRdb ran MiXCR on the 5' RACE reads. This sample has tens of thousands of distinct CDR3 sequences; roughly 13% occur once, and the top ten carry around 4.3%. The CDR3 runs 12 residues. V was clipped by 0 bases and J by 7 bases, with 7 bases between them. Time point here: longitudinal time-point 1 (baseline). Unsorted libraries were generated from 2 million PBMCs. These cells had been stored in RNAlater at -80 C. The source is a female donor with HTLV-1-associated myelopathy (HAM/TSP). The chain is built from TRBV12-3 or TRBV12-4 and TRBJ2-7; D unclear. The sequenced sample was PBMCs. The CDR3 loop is CASSLALLEQYF. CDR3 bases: TGTGCCAGCAGTTTAGCTCTTTTGGAGCAGTACTTC.